This T cell receptor (beta chain) was retrieved from a study of blood T cell repertoires in COVID-19. This clone was counted ten times or more. CDR3 length: 16 amino acids. Germline V lookup: CDR1 MNHEY, CDR2 SVGAGI. V lost 0 bases and J lost 0, with 11 bases in between. Original methodology: For nucleated cells, counts were estimated from reference gene primer amplification. The assay was immunoSEQ multiplex PCR, and TCRdb's table has in-frame clones only and misses some. D and trimming were read from the DNA, whereas the V and J calls and clone size are those reported in that table. The sample carries fewer than 200,000 clones, less than 85% recorded once.

The V call is TRBV6-5, the J call TRBJ1-1; D not resolved. Sequencing was performed on peripheral blood. This TCR was recovered from a woman older than 75 with acute or convalescent COVID-19. The CDR3: CASSYSGGILNTEAFF. CDR3 bases: TGTGCCAGCAGTTACTCAGGAGGGATCTTGAACACTGAAGCTTTCTTT.